These 9 T cell receptor beta chains came from one sample sequenced in a study of T cell repertoires in cytomegalovirus infection. Using its own MiXCR run on the reads, TCRdb lists one record per CDR3 protein. The table has about a million distinct CDR3 sequences, roughly 30% seen once. These receptors lack a known antigen. The sample was cultured CD8+ T cells from PBMCs, taken from culture after CMV antigen stimulation. All receptors come from a human donor in good health (CMV status not recorded). Some clones in this sample may be carry-over from other donors' samples.

The rearrangement links TRBV7-6 to TRBJ2-3; tentative D call: TRBD1 (6 bases). The J call may be incorrect, as the DNA end agrees better with TRBJ1-5. Germline V gene sequence: CDR1 SGHVS, CDR2 FNYEAQ. The CDR3 spans 20 residues. CDR3 sequence (DNA): TGTGCCAGCAGCCCCAGGGGACTAGCGGGGGCCCCTTTACTGACAGATACGCAGCATTTT. Residues: CASSPRGLAGAPLLTDTQHF.

The V gene is TRBV6-2 or TRBV6-3, the J gene TRBJ1-2; 7 nucleotides agree with TRBD1. The CDR3 spans 13 residues. The junction had 7 bases not matched to a gene; V was cut back by 6 bases and J by 6 bases. Germline lookup yields CDR1 MNHEY and CDR2 SVGEGT. This CDR3 is CASSPGTAHGYTF. The DNA for the CDR3 is TGTGCCAGCAGCCCCGGGACAGCCCATGGCTACACCTTC.

Of note for this clonotype: A read error may explain this, as a much larger clone is one base away. This rearrangement joins TRBV7-9 to TRBJ1-4; D might be TRBD1 (5 bases). The V gene's germline CDR1 is SEHNR and CDR2 FQNEAQ (reference sequence). The CDR3 covers 13 residues. CDR3 bases: TGTGTCAGCGGGGGGATTTTTGGTGAAAAACTGTTTTTT. The encoded protein is CVSGGIFGEKLFF. The variable domain in full, completed from reference TRBV7-9 and TRBJ1-4, reads DTGVSQNPRHKITKRGQNVTFRCDPISEHNRLYWYRQTLGQGPEFLTYFQNEAQLEKSRLLSDRFSAERPKGSFSTLEIQRTEQGDSAMYLCVSGGIFGEKLFFGSGTQLSVL.

This clonotype showed up just a few times. The genes are TRBV2 and TRBJ1-4, with D hard to call. CDR3 length: 18 residues. V was clipped by 7 bases and J by 4 bases, with 25 bases between them. Germline V CDR1 and CDR2: SNHLY, FYNNEI. The CDR3 is CASTKRREYVVLNEKLFF. The CDR3 nucleotides read TGTGCCAGCACCAAAAGGAGGGAATACGTTGTCCTTAATGAAAAACTGTTTTTT.

As for this clonotype: This sequence may be a read error, since a much larger clone differs from it by one base. The chain employs TRBV12-3 or TRBV12-4 and TRBJ2-2; D call uncertain. V was clipped by 1 base and J by 4 bases, with 7 bases between them. This CDR3 has 14 residues. DNA of the CDR3: TGTGCCAGCAGTTTAGTGCCGGTCACCGGGGAGCTGTTTTTT. It encodes CASSLVPVTGELFF.

The chain joins TRBV4-1 to TRBJ2-5; D not resolved. The V gene lost 3 bases and the J gene lost 2 bases, with 16 bases spanning the gap. CDR3 length: 16 residues. Germline CDR1 and CDR2: MGHRA and YSYEKL. The CDR3 loop is CASSQKVVFIQETQYF. CDR3 DNA sequence: TGCGCCAGCAGCCAGAAAGTAGTTTTTATTCAAGAGACCCAGTACTTC.

The J gene is TRBJ1-2, the V gene TRBV19; D is possibly TRBD1 (5 bases). Germline V lookup: CDR1 LNHDA, CDR2 SQIVND (reference sequence). The CDR3 length is 12 residues. The germline V and J ends were trimmed by 4 bases and 8 bases, with 11 bases remaining between them. The DNA of the CDR3 is TGTGCCAGTAGTACTCCCCGGGGGGGCTACACCTTC. Protein: CASSTPRGGYTF.

This chain joins TRBV20-1 and TRBJ1-1; TRBD1 agrees at 9 bases. Germline V gives CDR1 DFQATT, CDR2 SNEGSKA (reference sequence). This CDR3 spans 14 amino acids. V shed 3 bases, J shed 4 bases, and the junction held 6 bases outside the gene matches. CDR3 nucleotides: TGCAGTGCTAGTTTCTACAGGGGGCTCACTGAAGCTTTCTTT. As protein: CSASFYRGLTEAFF.

Only a few counts were recorded for this clonotype. The gene calls are TRBV27 and TRBJ2-3, with 9 bases that match TRBD1. CDR1 is MNHEY, CDR2 SMNVEV, per germline (reference sequence). After removal of 8 bases from V and 5 bases from J, the junction contained 8 bases not matched to a gene. The CDR3 runs 14 residues. This CDR3 reads CASGRTGVGDTQYF. In DNA, the CDR3 is TGTGCCAGCGGTCGGACAGGGGTTGGAGATACGCAGTATTTT.